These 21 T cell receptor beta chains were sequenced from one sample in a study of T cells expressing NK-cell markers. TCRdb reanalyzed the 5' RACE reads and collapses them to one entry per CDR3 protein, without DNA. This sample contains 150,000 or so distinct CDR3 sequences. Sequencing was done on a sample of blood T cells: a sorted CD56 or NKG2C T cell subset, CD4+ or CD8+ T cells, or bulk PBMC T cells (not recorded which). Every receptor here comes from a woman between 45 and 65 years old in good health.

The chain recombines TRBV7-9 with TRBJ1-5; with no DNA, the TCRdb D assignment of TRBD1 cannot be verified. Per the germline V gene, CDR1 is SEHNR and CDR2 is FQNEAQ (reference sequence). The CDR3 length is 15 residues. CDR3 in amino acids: CASSPGQAEGQPQHF.

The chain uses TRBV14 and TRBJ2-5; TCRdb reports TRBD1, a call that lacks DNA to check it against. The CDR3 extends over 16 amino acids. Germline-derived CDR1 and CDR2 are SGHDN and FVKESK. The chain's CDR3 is CASSQDEWGALETQYF.

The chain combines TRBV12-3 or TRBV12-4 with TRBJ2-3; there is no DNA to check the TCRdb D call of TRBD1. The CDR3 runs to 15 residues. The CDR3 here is CATSEGQGITDTQYF.

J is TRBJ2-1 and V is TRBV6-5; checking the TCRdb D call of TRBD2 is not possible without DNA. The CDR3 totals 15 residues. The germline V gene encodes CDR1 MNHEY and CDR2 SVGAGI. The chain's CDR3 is CASSFGSFTYNEQFF.

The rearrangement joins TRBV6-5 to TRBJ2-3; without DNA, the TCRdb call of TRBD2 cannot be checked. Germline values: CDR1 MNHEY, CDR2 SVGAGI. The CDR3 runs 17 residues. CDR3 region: CASTPLLLLGSTDTQYF.

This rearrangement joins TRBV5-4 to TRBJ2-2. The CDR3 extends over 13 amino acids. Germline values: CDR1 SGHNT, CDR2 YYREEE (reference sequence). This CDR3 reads CASSLGPSGELFF.

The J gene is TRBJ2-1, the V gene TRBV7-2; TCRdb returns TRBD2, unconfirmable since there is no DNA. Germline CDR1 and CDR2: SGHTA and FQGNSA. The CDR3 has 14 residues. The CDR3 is CASSGPNRFHEQFF.

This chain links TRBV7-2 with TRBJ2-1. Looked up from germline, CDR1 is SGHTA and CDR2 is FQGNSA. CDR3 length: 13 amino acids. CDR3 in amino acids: CASSLENSHEQFF.

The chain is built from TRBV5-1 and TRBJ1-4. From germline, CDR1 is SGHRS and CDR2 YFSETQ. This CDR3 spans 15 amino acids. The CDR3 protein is CASSLTDATNEKLFF.

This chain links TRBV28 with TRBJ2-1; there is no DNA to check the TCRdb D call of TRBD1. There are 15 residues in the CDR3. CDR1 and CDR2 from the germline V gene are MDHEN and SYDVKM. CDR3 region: CASSLSPGAGNEQFF. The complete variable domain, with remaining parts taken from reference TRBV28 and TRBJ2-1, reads DVKVTQSSRYLVKRTGEKVFLECVQDMDHENMFWYRQDPGLGLRLIYFSYDVKMKEKGDIPEGYSVSREKKERFSLILESASTNQTSMYLCASSLSPGAGNEQFFGPGTRLTVL.

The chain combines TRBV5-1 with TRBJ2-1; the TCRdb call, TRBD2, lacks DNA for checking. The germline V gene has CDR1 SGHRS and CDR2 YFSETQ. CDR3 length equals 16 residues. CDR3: CASSLPPGLPNNEQFF. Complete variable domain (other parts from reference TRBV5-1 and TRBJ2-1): KAGVTQTPRYLIKTRGQQVTLSCSPISGHRSVSWYQQTPGQGLQFLFEYFSETQRNKGNFPGRFSGRQFSNSRSEMNVSTLELGDSALYLCASSLPPGLPNNEQFFGPGTRLTVL.

The CDR3 is CASSPIFNTGELFF. This chain uses TRBV3-1 with TRBJ2-2. Germline V gives CDR1 LGHDT, CDR2 YNNKEL (reference sequence). The CDR3 extends over 14 amino acids.

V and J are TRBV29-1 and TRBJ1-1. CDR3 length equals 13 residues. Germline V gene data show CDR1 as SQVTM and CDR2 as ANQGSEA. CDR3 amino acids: CSAKNWQNTEAFF.

CDR3 in amino acids: CASSDGRVGDTQYF. This sequence joins TRBV9 and TRBJ2-3. This CDR3 is 14 amino acids long. CDR1 and CDR2 from the germline V gene are SGDLS and YYNGEE.

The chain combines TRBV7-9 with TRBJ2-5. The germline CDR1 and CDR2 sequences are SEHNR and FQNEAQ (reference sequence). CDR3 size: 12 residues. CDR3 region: CASSPKWETQYF.

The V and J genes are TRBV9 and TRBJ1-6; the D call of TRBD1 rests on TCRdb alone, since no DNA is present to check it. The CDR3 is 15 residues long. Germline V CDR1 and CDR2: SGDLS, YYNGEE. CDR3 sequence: CASSNRGHNNSPLHF. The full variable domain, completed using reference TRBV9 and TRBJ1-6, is DSGVTQTPKHLITATGQRVTLRCSPRSGDLSVYWYQQSLDQGLQFLIQYYNGEERAKGNILERFSAQQFPDLHSELNLSSLELGDSALYFCASSNRGHNNSPLHFGNGTRLTVT.

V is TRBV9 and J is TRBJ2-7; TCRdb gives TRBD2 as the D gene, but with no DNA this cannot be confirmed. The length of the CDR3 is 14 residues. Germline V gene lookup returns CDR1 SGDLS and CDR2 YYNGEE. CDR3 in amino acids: CASSVGGSGYEQYF.

CDR3 sequence: CASGLGAQPQHF. The chain is built from TRBV7-9 and TRBJ1-5; TCRdb picks TRBD1, but there is no DNA to check that call. CDR1 is SEHNR and CDR2 is FQNEAQ in the germline V gene (reference sequence). CDR3 length: 12 amino acids.

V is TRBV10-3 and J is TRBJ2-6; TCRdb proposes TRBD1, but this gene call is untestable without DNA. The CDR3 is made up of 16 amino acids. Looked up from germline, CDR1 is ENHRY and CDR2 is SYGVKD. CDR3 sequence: CAISDPGGSGANVLTF.

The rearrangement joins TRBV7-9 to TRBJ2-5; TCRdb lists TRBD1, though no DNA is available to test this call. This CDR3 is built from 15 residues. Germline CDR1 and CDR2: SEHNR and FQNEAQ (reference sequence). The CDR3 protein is CASSSWTGNFETQYF. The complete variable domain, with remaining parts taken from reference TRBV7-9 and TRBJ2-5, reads DTGVSQNPRHKITKRGQNVTFRCDPISEHNRLYWYRQTLGQGPEFLTYFQNEAQLEKSRLLSDRFSAERPKGSFSTLEIQRTEQGDSAMYLCASSSWTGNFETQYFGPGTRLLVL.

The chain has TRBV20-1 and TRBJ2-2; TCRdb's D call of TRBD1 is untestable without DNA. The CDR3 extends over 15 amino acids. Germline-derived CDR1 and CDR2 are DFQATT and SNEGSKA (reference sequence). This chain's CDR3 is CSAQTDWGRTGELFF.